This T cell receptor (beta chain) was sequenced for a study of regulatory T cells in long-lasting Graves disease. Building the TCR beta libraries relied on iRepertoire HTBI primers, and CDR3 regions underwent Arm-PCR. In the study's own analysis: Across samples, around 60 TRBV and some 13 TRBJ segments were found. From the multiplex PCR reads, TCRdb called clonotypes with MiXCR, one entry per CDR3 protein. The V and J calls here are based on TCRdb, not the publication. The repertoire consists of hundreds of thousands of distinct CDR3 sequences, with about a sixth occurring once and the leading ten covering 25% to 30%. The time point: newly diagnosed GD, antithyroid drugs for less than 3 months. Scientists built the TCR library using RNA that was extracted from PBMCs. The germline V gene has CDR1 MDHEN and CDR2 SYDVKM. CDR3 length: 15 amino acids. J gave up 2 bases and V 5 bases, and 9 bases lay outside the gene matches.

This clonotype has more than one count but fewer than ten. Its antigen is not identified. This may arise from a read error, as a much more abundant clone is one base away. Study-level findings and limits: There was favoring of TRBV28, TRBJ1-2 and TRBJ2-5 in persistent disease. Shared public clonotypes totalled roughly 2,500 in persistent patients, compared with about 970 in new patients.

These data were likewise used in another study, on T cells in Graves' hyperthyroidism and ophthalmopathy.

The J gene is TRBJ2-7, the V gene TRBV28, with 7 bases aligning to TRBD2. This specimen was peripheral blood mononuclear cells (PBMCs), taken at new diagnosis, from a patient treated with antithyroid drugs. The sequence was obtained from a middle-aged man with Graves disease. The CDR3 spells CASSTMAGEAYEQYF. The DNA of the CDR3 is TGTGCCAGCAGTACCATGGCGGGGGAAGCCTACGAGCAGTACTTC.